This TCR beta chain stems from a study of blood T cell repertoires in COVID-19. Across the whole study: In each case, the material was cDNA or gDNA derived from T cells, B-cell-depleted T cells, or PBMCs.

CDR1 and CDR2 from the germline V gene are SEHNR and FQNEAQ (reference sequence). The CDR3 length is 14 residues. V lost 5 bases to trimming and J lost 2 bases, with 12 bases between them. Using immunoSEQ multiplex PCR, the repertoire was profiled, and TCRdb retains in-frame clones only, with some absent. In the table there are about 370,000 clones, about 87% of which are singletons. The chain uses TRBV7-9 and TRBJ1-2, with D possibly being TRBD1 (6 bases). The TCR sequence derives from a woman aged 30 to 39 with COVID-19, enrolled during active disease. Sequenced sample: peripheral blood. The CDR3 sequence is CASSPKGENYGYTF. The CDR3 nucleotides are TGTGCCAGCAGCCCCAAGGGGGAGAACTATGGCTACACCTTC.